The rows below give T cell receptor beta chains drawn from one sample of a study of blood T cells in healthy people across ages. TCRdb reanalysed the 5' RACE reads using MiXCR and keeps one entry per CDR3 protein. The profile shows about 1,400,000 distinct CDR3 sequences, roughly 40% of them singletons. Material: blood. The receptors were gathered from a woman between 18 and 30 years old in good health. Each CDR3 is given with its conserved first and last residue. D genes are given only for firm matches. Only some rows state a clone size, as once, few, many or a class for expanded clones.

17	-	TRBD2	TRBV12-3/TRBV12-4	TRBJ2-3	CASRPGLAGVGTDTQYF	TGTGCCAGCAGACCTGGACTAGCGGGAGTTGGGACAGATACGCAGTATTTT
15	-	-	TRBV11-2	TRBJ2-1	CASSAGLPIGNEQFF	TGTGCCAGCAGCGCGGGACTCCCCATTGGCAATGAGCAGTTCTTC
15	-	-	TRBV18	TRBJ2-7	CASSPSRDTAYEQYF	TGTGCCAGCTCCCCGTCCCGGGACACGGCCTACGAGCAGTACTTC
14	-	TRBD1	TRBV6-5	TRBJ1-2	CASSYSDRGNGYTF	TGTGCCAGCAGTTACTCCGACAGGGGAAATGGCTACACCTTC
11	-	-	TRBV20-1	TRBJ1-2	CSTAQLYGYTF	TGCAGTACTGCTCAGTTATATGGCTACACCTTC
14	-	-	TRBV4-1	TRBJ1-2	CASSQAGTGTGYTF	TGCGCCAGCAGCCAAGCGGGTACAGGGACGGGCTACACCTTC
15	-	-	TRBV7-9	TRBJ2-5	CASSQKGRPDETQYF	TGTGCCAGCAGTCAAAAGGGGAGGCCGGACGAGACCCAGTACTTC
13	-	-	TRBV7-2	TRBJ2-3	CASSSLAFDTQYF	TGTGCCAGCAGCTCATTAGCTTTTGATACGCAGTATTTT
11	-	-	TRBV4-1	TRBJ2-1	CASSRNSEQFF	TGCGCCAGCAGCCGGAACAGTGAGCAGTTCTTC
17	-	TRBD1	TRBV28	TRBJ1-2	CASRQPGQGPNEIGYTF	TGTGCCAGCAGACAACCGGGACAGGGACCGAACGAAATCGGCTACACCTTC
14	few	-	TRBV6-1	TRBJ2-7	CASSEEMGPYEQYF	TGTGCCAGCAGTGAAGAAATGGGGCCCTACGAGCAGTACTTC
16	few	-	TRBV20-1	TRBJ1-4	CSARDGAAVANEKLFF	TGCAGTGCTAGAGATGGGGCGGCGGTTGCTAATGAAAAACTGTTTTTT
15	few	-	TRBV28	TRBJ2-3	CASSLDQGLVDTQYF	TGTGCCAGCAGTTTAGATCAGGGTTTGGTAGATACGCAGTATTTT
14	-	-	TRBV12-3/TRBV12-4	TRBJ2-1	CASSWGTSRSEQFF	TGTGCCAGCAGCTGGGGGACCTCCCGGTCTGAGCAGTTCTTC
15	-	-	TRBV27	TRBJ2-7	CASSFKREGGYEQYF	TGTGCCAGCAGTTTCAAGAGAGAGGGAGGATACGAGCAGTACTTC
13	few	-	TRBV3-1	TRBJ1-2	CASSQRQSYGYTF	TGTGCCAGCAGCCAGCGACAGAGCTATGGCTACACCTTC
15	-	TRBD1	TRBV3-1	TRBJ1-1	CASSQGGTGGGRAFF	TGTGCCAGCAGCCAAGGTGGGACAGGGGGCGGTCGGGCTTTCTTT
13	few	-	TRBV9	TRBJ1-1	CASSPFHGTEAFF	TGTGCCAGCAGCCCATTCCATGGCACTGAAGCTTTCTTT
12	many	-	TRBV5-1	TRBJ2-1	CASSLNLNEQFF	TGCGCCAGCAGCTTGAACCTCAATGAGCAGTTCTTC
16	-	-	TRBV12-3/TRBV12-4	TRBJ2-1	CASTAGLHSSYNEQFF	TGTGCCAGCACCGCCGGACTACATAGCTCCTACAATGAGCAGTTCTTC